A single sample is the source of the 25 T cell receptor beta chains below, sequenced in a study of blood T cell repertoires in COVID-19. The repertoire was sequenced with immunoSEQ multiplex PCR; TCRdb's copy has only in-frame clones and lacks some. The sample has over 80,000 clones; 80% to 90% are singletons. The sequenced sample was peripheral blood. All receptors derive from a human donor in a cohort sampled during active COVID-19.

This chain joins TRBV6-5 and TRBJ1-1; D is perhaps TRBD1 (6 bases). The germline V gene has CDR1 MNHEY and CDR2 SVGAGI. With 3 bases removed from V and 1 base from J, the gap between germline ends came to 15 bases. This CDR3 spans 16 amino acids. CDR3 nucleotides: TGTGCCAGCAGTTATATGGACAGCCCGCGGAACACTGAAGCTTTCTTT. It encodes CASSYMDSPRNTEAFF.

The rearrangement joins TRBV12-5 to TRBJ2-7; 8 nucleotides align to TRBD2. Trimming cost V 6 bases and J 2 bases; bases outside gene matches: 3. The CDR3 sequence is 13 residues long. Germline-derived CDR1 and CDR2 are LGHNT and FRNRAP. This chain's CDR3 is CASGAGGAYEQYF. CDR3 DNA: TGTGCTAGTGGGGCGGGAGGAGCCTACGAGCAGTACTTC.

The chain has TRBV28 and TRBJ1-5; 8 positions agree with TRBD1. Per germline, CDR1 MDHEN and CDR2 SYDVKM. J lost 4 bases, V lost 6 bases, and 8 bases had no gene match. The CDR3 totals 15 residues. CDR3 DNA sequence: TGTGCCAGCAGATTAGCCGGGACAGGTAATCAGCCCCAGCATTTT. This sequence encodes CASRLAGTGNQPQHF. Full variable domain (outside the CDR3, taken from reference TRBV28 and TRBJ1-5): DVKVTQSSRYLVKRTGEKVFLECVQDMDHENMFWYRQDPGLGLRLIYFSYDVKMKEKGDIPEGYSVSREKKERFSLILESASTNQTSMYLCASRLAGTGNQPQHFGDGTRLSIL.

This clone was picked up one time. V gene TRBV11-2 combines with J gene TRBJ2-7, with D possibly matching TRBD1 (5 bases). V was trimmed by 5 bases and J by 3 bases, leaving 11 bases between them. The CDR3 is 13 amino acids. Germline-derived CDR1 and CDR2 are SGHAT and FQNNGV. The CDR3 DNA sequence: TGTGCCAGCAGCCCAACTCAGGGCTACGAGCAGTACTTC. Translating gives CASSPTQGYEQYF.

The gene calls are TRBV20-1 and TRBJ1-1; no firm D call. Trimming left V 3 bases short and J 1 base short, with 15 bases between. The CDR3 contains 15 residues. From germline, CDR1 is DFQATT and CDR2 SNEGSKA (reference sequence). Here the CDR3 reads CSASPPGSPNTEAFF. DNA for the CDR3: TGCAGTGCTAGTCCGCCAGGTTCGCCGAACACTGAAGCTTTCTTT.

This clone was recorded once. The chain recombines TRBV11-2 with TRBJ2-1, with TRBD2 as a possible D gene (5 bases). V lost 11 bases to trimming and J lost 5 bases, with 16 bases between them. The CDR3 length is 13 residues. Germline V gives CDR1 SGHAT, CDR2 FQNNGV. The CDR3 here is CASHGGFNNEQFF. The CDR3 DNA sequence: TGTGCCTCTCACGGCGGGTTTAACAATGAGCAGTTCTTC. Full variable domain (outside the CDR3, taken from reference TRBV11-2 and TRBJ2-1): EAGVAQSPRYKIIEKRQSVAFWCNPISGHATLYWYQQILGQGPKLLIQFQNNGVVDDSQLPKDRFSAERLKGVDSTLKIQPAKLEDSAVYLCASHGGFNNEQFFGPGTRLTVL.

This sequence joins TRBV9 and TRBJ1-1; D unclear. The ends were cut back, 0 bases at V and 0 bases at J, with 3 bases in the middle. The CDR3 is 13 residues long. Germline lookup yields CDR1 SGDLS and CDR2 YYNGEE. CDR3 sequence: CASSVAVNTEAFF. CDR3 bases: TGTGCCAGCAGCGTAGCCGTGAACACTGAAGCTTTCTTT.

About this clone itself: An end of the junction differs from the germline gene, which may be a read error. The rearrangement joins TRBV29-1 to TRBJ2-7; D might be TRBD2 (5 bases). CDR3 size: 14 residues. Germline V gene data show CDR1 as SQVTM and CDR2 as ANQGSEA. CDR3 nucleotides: TGCAGCGTTGTTTTTAGACACCTAGCCTACGAGCAGTACTTT. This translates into CSVVFRHLAYEQYF.

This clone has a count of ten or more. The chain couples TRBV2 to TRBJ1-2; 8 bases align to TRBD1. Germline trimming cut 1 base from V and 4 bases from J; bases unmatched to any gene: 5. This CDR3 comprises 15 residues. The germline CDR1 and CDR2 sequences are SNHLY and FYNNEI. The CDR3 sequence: CASSEVGQAGYGYTF. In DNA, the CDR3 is TGTGCCAGCAGTGAAGTGGGACAGGCTGGCTATGGCTACACCTTC.

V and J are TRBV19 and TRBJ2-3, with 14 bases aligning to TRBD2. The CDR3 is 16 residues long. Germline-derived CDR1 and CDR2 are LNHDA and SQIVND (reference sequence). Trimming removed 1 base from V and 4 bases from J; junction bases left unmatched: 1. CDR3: CASSIGGLAGADTQYF. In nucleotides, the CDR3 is TGTGCCAGTAGTATAGGGGGACTAGCGGGAGCAGATACGCAGTATTTT. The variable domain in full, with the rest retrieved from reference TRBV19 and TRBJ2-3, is DGGITQSPKYLFRKEGQNVTLSCEQNLNHDAMYWYRQDPGQGLRLIYYSQIVNDFQKGDIAEGYSVSREKKESFPLTVTSAQKNPTAFYLCASSIGGLAGADTQYFGPGTRLTVL.

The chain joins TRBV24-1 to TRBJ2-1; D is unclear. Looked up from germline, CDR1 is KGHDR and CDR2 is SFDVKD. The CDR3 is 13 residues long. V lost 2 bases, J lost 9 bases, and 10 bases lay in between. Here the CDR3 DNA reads TGTGCCACCAGTGATTCTTATCGCGGTGAGCAGTTCTTC. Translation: CATSDSYRGEQFF.

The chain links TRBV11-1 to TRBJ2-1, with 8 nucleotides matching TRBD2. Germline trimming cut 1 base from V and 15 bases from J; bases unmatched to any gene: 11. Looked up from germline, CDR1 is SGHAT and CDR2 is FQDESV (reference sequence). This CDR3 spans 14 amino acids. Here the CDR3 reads CASSLGASGSRRFF. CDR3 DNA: TGTGCCAGCAGCTTAGGGGCCAGCGGGAGCCGGCGGTTCTTC.

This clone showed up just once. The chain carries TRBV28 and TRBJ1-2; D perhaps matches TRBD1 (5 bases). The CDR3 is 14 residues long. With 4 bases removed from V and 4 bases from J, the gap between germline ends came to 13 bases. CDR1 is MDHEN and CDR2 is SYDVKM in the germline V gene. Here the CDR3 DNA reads TGTGCCAGCAGTTCCGGGGGACCGACCTATGGCTACACCTTC. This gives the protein CASSSGGPTYGYTF.

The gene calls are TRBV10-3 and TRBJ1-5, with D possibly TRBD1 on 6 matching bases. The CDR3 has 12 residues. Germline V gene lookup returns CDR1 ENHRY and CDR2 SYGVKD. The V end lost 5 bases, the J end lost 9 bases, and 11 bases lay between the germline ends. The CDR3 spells CAISREGGPQHF. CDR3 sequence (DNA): TGTGCCATCAGTCGGGAGGGGGGGCCCCAGCATTTT.

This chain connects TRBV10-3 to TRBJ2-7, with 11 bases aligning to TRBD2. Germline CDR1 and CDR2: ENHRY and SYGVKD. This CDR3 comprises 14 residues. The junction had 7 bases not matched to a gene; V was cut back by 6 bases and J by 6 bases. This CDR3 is CAIRGTGTSGEQYF. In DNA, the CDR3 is TGTGCCATCAGGGGGACCGGGACTAGCGGCGAGCAGTACTTC.

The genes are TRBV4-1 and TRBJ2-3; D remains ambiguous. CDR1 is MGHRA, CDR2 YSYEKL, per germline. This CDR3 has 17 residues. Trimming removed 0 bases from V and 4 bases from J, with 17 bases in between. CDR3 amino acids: CASSQDPARKVADTQYF. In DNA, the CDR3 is TGCGCCAGCAGCCAAGACCCTGCTAGGAAGGTGGCAGATACGCAGTATTTT.

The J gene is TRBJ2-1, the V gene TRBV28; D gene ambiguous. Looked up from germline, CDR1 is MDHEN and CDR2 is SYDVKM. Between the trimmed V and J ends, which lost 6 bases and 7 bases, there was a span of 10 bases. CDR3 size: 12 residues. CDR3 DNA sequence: TGTGCCAGCAGCCTACCAGGTAATGAGCAGTTCTTC. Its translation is CASSLPGNEQFF.

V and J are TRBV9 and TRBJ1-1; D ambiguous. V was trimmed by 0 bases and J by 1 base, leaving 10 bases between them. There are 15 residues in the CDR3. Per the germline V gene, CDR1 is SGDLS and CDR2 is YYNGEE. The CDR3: CASSVVDTQNTEAFF. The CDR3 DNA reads TGTGCCAGCAGCGTAGTTGACACCCAGAACACTGAAGCTTTCTTT.

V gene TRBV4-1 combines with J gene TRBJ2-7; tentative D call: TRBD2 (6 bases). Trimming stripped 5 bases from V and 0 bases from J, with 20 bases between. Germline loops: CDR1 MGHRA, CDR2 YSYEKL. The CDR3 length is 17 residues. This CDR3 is CASSFRYGRELSYEQYF. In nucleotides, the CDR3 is TGCGCCAGCAGCTTCCGATATGGGCGGGAACTCTCCTACGAGCAGTACTTC.

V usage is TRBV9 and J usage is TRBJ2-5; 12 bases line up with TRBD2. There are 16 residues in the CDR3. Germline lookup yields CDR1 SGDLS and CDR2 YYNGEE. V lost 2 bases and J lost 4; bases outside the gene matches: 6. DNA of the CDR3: TGTGCCAGCAGCGTGAGACCGGGACTAGCGGGAGAGACCCAGTACTTC. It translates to CASSVRPGLAGETQYF.

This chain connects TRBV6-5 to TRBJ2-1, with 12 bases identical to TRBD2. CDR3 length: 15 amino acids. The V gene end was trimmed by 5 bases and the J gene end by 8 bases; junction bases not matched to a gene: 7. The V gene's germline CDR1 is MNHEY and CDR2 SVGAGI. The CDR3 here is CASSPQGLAGDEQFF. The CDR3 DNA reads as TGTGCCAGCAGTCCCCAGGGACTAGCGGGCGATGAGCAGTTCTTC.

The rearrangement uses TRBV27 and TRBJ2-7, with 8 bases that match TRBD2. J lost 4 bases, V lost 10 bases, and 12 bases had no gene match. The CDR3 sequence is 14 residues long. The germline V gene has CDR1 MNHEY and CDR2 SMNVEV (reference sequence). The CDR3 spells CATSPGLGTYEQYF. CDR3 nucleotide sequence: TGTGCCACTTCGCCGGGACTAGGAACATACGAGCAGTACTTC.

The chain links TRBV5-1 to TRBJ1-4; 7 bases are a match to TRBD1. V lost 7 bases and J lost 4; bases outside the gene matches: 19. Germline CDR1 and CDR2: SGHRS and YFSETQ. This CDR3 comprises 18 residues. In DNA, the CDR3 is TGCGCCAGCTCCCCTAAGGGGGCGAGGTTAGCCTTTAATGAAAAACTGTTTTTT. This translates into CASSPKGARLAFNEKLFF.

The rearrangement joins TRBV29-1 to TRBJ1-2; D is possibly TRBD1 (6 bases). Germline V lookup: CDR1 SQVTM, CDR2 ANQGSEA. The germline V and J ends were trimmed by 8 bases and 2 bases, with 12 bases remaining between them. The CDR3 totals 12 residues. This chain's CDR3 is CSMTGQNYGYTF. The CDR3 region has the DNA TGCAGCATGACAGGCCAGAACTATGGCTACACCTTC.

The CDR3 region has the DNA TGTGCCAGCAGCTTGGAGTCCAATGAGCAGTTCTTC. It encodes CASSLESNEQFF. This chain uses TRBV7-3 with TRBJ2-1; D gene ambiguous. V was trimmed by 3 bases and J by 6 bases, leaving 6 bases between them. The CDR3 runs 12 residues. The V gene's germline CDR1 is SGHTA and CDR2 FQGTGA.